This note documents a single T cell receptor (beta chain) sequence. Its matching antigen is unknown. This record comes from a study of radiotherapy plus CTLA-4 blockade in lung cancer. General study findings and limits: Researchers report tumor-derived TCR clones expanding in blood after radiotherapy plus ipilimumab. In blood, early T cell clone dynamics reportedly predicted response best, together with interferon-beta.

The CDR3 spans 14 residues. CDR1 is MNHNS, CDR2 SASEGT, per germline. V lost 3 bases, J lost 11 bases, and 19 bases lay in between. Chemo-refractory metastatic non-small-cell lung cancer patients received focal radiation with ipilimumab CTLA-4 blockade. Only in-frame clones appear in the TCRdb table, and some are missing; sequencing was by immunoSEQ multiplex PCR. The data hold more than 75,000 clones, with around 86% observed a single time. The V call is TRBV6-1, the J call TRBJ1-2; D possibly corresponds to TRBD1 (5 bases). The sample was peripheral blood, taken from a patient treated with radiotherapy plus ipilimumab. This receptor was identified in a human donor with non-small cell lung cancer who had stable disease on radiotherapy plus ipilimumab. In DNA, the CDR3 is TGTGCCAGCAGTGAGCAGGGTTTATTTGTGGGGTACACCTTC. This encodes CASSEQGLFVGYTF.